These 31 T cell receptor beta chains were all obtained from the same sample, sequenced in a study of shared clonotypes between healthy human individuals. Profiled with immunoSEQ multiplex PCR; TCRdb holds only in-frame clones, not every one. The sample consists of approximately 2.5 million clones, over 85% of them appearing once. The sequencing input was naive CD4+ T cells sorted from blood. Subset here: CD45RA+ positively selected. These receptor sequences come from a man aged 18 to 30 in good health.

This clone was counted a single time. The J gene is TRBJ1-1, the V gene TRBV7-9; TRBD1 aligns across 10 bases. Trimming cost V 0 bases and J 4 bases; bases outside gene matches: 8. The CDR3 totals 17 residues. Germline CDR1 SEHNR, CDR2 FQNEAQ (reference sequence). CDR3 protein: CASSLALTGGGGTEAFF. DNA of the CDR3: TGTGCCAGCAGCTTAGCCCTGACAGGGGGCGGTGGCACTGAAGCTTTCTTT.

V is TRBV7-9 and J is TRBJ2-7; tentatively, D is TRBD1 (5 bases). V lost 5 bases and J 2 bases, leaving 10 bases between the germline ends. The CDR3 is 13 amino acids. Per germline, CDR1 SEHNR and CDR2 FQNEAQ (reference sequence). Written as DNA, the CDR3 is TGTGCCAGCAGCCGTAAAGGGGCCTACGAGCAGTACTTC. Amino acids: CASSRKGAYEQYF.

The chain carries TRBV6-1 and TRBJ2-5; D is undetermined. The CDR3 consists of 11 residues. The germline CDR1 and CDR2 sequences are MNHNS and SASEGT. Trimming pared 8 bases from V and 5 bases from J, leaving 9 bases between. CDR3: CASSFAETQYF. The CDR3 DNA reads TGTGCCAGCTCTTTCGCGGAGACCCAGTACTTC.

This chain uses TRBV10-3 with TRBJ2-3; 7 positions match TRBD1. This CDR3 contains 14 residues. From germline, CDR1 is ENHRY and CDR2 SYGVKD. With 4 bases clipped from V and 0 bases from J, the junction kept 1 base outside the gene matches. The CDR3 loop reads CAISGQGSTDTQYF. DNA of the CDR3: TGTGCCATCAGTGGACAGGGAAGCACAGATACGCAGTATTTT.

This chain joins TRBV30 and TRBJ2-1; tentative D call: TRBD2 (6 bases). CDR3 size: 14 residues. Germline V gene data show CDR1 as GTSNPN and CDR2 as SVGIG (reference sequence). The V and J ends lost 5 bases and 3 bases respectively, with 14 bases between them. The CDR3 loop reads CAWVEAGIYNEQFF. The CDR3 DNA reads as TGTGCCTGGGTCGAGGCGGGGATCTACAATGAGCAGTTCTTC.

The V gene is TRBV5-1, the J gene TRBJ1-2; 7 positions match TRBD1. J gave up 9 bases and V 0 bases, and 8 bases lay outside the gene matches. The germline V gene encodes CDR1 SGHRS and CDR2 YFSETQ. The CDR3 contains 14 residues. In DNA form, the CDR3 reads TGCGCCAGCAGCTTGGATCGCCAGGGGGGCCGCTACACCTTC. Residues: CASSLDRQGGRYTF.

The CDR3 DNA sequence: TGCGCCAGCAGCTTGACAGGGTCTACCTACGAGCAGTACTTC. Residues: CASSLTGSTYEQYF. This chain uses TRBV5-1 with TRBJ2-7; tentative D call: TRBD1 (6 bases). The V end lost 1 base, the J end lost 2 bases, and 10 bases lay between the germline ends. The CDR3 loop spans 14 amino acids. Germline lookup yields CDR1 SGHRS and CDR2 YFSETQ.

V and J are TRBV2 and TRBJ1-2; 10 bases map to TRBD1. The germline gives CDR1 SNHLY, CDR2 FYNNEI. The CDR3 is 14 residues long. Trimming cost V 6 bases and J 8 bases; bases outside gene matches: 9. CDR3 sequence reads: CASRGSGQGFGYTF. The CDR3 nucleotides are TGTGCCAGCAGGGGTTCGGGACAGGGGTTCGGCTACACCTTC.

V is TRBV11-2 and J is TRBJ2-7, with 9 bases that match TRBD1. The V gene end was trimmed by 6 bases and the J gene end by 3 bases; junction bases not matched to a gene: 3. The CDR3 covers 13 residues. Germline CDR1 is SGHAT and CDR2 is FQNNGV. The CDR3 reads CASRGQGVYEQYF. The DNA of the CDR3 is TGTGCCAGCAGGGGACAGGGAGTCTACGAGCAGTACTTC.

J is TRBJ2-3 and V is TRBV7-6; 7 bases agree with TRBD2. Trimming at V came to 4 bases and at J to 0 bases, leaving 4 bases not matched to a gene. The CDR3 is 15 residues long. Germline assignment: CDR1 SGHVS and CDR2 FNYEAQ. The CDR3 bases are TGTGCCAGCAGCTCCAGCGGGGCTAGCACAGATACGCAGTATTTT. Its protein product is CASSSSGASTDTQYF.

The chain uses TRBV4-1 and TRBJ2-2; no definite D call. CDR1 MGHRA and CDR2 YSYEKL come from the germline V gene. This CDR3 is built from 16 residues. V was clipped by 0 bases and J by 2 bases, with 10 bases between them. DNA of the CDR3: TGCGCCAGCAGCCAAGATGTGGGCCGTAACACCGGGGAGCTGTTTTTT. Its translation: CASSQDVGRNTGELFF.

V usage is TRBV10-2 and J usage is TRBJ2-3; D uncertain. The V gene lost 2 bases and the J gene lost 4 bases, with 7 bases spanning the gap. The germline V gene encodes CDR1 WSHSY and CDR2 SAAADI. The CDR3 contains 13 residues. The DNA of the CDR3 is TGCGCCAGCAGTGAGGTTAGCCCAGATACGCAGTATTTT. Its translation: CASSEVSPDTQYF.

This clone has only one observation. This sequence joins TRBV19 and TRBJ2-1; 9 bases line up with TRBD1. CDR3 size: 15 residues. V shed 3 bases and J 0 bases; nucleotides not matched to a gene: 0. CDR1 and CDR2 (germline): LNHDA, SQIVND (reference sequence). The CDR3 DNA reads TGTGCCAGTAGTATGACAGGGGGCTCCTACAATGAGCAGTTCTTC. Encoded protein: CASSMTGGSYNEQFF.

The chain recombines TRBV27 with TRBJ2-3; 7 bases are a match to TRBD2. The CDR3 consists of 14 residues. CDR1 and CDR2 (germline): MNHEY, SMNVEV (reference sequence). J lost 5 bases, V lost 1 base, and 3 bases had no gene match. The CDR3 protein is CASSLYREGDTQYF. The DNA of the CDR3 is TGTGCCAGCAGTTTATATAGGGAGGGAGATACGCAGTATTTT.

V and J are TRBV5-6 and TRBJ1-1; 7 nucleotides line up with TRBD1. Per the germline V gene, CDR1 is SGHDT and CDR2 is YYEEEE. The ends lost 4 bases at V and 5 bases at J; junction bases unmatched: 11. The CDR3 covers 15 residues. The CDR3 DNA follows: TGTGCCAGCAGCGATATTGGCCTGACAGGGACTGAAGCTTTCTTT. This encodes CASSDIGLTGTEAFF.

V is TRBV7-9 and J is TRBJ2-1, with 8 nucleotides matching TRBD2. The CDR3 consists of 14 residues. The V gene's germline CDR1 is SEHNR and CDR2 FQNEAQ (reference sequence). V trimming: 8 bases; J trimming: 7 bases; junction bases outside the gene matches: 10. CDR3 DNA sequence: TGTGCCAGCCTAGGGGTAGCGGGAACTAATGAGCAGTTCTTC. This translates into CASLGVAGTNEQFF.

The V and J genes are TRBV2 and TRBJ2-1, with TRBD2 identical over 8 bases. V shed 5 bases, J shed 3 bases, and the junction held 6 bases outside the gene matches. The CDR3 runs to 15 residues. The germline gives CDR1 SNHLY, CDR2 FYNNEI. The CDR3, as DNA: TGTGCCAGCAGTCGTAGCGGGGTCAACTACAATGAGCAGTTCTTC. Encoded protein: CASSRSGVNYNEQFF.

This chain links TRBV7-6 with TRBJ1-3, with 7 bases matching TRBD1. Germline V gene sequence: CDR1 SGHVS, CDR2 FNYEAQ. With 0 bases clipped from V and 0 bases from J, the junction kept 2 bases outside the gene matches. The CDR3 covers 16 residues. As DNA, the CDR3 is TGTGCCAGCAGCTTAGCGGCAGGGGGCTCTGGAAACACCATATATTTT. Translating gives CASSLAAGGSGNTIYF.

The V gene is TRBV2, the J gene TRBJ2-5, with 7 bases aligning to TRBD1. The J segment lost 0 bases and the V segment lost 8 bases, leaving 0 bases of the junction unmatched. Germline CDR1 is SNHLY and CDR2 is FYNNEI. The CDR3 totals 12 residues. CDR3 region: CASDRDQETQYF. The CDR3 region has the DNA TGTGCCAGCGACAGGGACCAAGAGACCCAGTACTTC.

The DNA for the CDR3 is TGTGCCAGCTCCCCGACATGGCCGAACACTGAAGCTTTCTTT. Its translation is CASSPTWPNTEAFF. The V and J genes are TRBV5-4 and TRBJ1-1, with D hard to call. CDR3 length: 14 residues. V lost 7 bases and J lost 1, with 14 bases in between. Germline V gives CDR1 SGHNT, CDR2 YYREEE (reference sequence). Combining the CDR3 with reference TRBV5-4 and TRBJ1-1 gives the whole variable domain ETGVTQSPTHLIKTRGQQVTLRCSSQSGHNTVSWYQQALGQGPQFIFQYYREEENGRGNFPPRFSGLQFPNYSSELNVNALELDDSALYLCASSPTWPNTEAFFGQGTRLTVV.

The rearrangement joins TRBV2 to TRBJ2-7; 9 bases fit TRBD1. The CDR3 length is 14 residues. Germline V lookup: CDR1 SNHLY, CDR2 FYNNEI. Trimming took 6 bases from V and 1 from J; bases not matched to a gene: 4. CDR3 in amino acids: CASRWTGVSYEQYF. The DNA of the CDR3 is TGTGCCAGCAGGTGGACAGGGGTGTCCTACGAGCAGTACTTC.

This chain joins TRBV27 and TRBJ1-2; unclear D gene. From germline, CDR1 is MNHEY and CDR2 SMNVEV (reference sequence). V lost 4 bases to trimming and J lost 8 bases, with 11 bases between them. The CDR3 sequence is 12 residues long. The CDR3 spells CASSSGNWGYTF. The CDR3 nucleotides read TGTGCCAGCAGTTCGGGGAATTGGGGCTACACCTTC.

The chain is built from TRBV25-1 and TRBJ2-7; 10 bases are shared with TRBD1. The CDR3 extends over 13 amino acids. J was trimmed by 4 bases and V by 7 bases; bases with no gene match: 4. Germline V gene lookup returns CDR1 MGHDK and CDR2 SYGVNS. The CDR3 DNA reads TGTGCCAGCAAAGGGACAGGGGAGTACGAGCAGTACTTC. This gives the protein CASKGTGEYEQYF.

The genes are TRBV6-1 and TRBJ1-3, with TRBD1 as a possible D gene (5 bases). This CDR3 region has 17 residues. The V gene's germline CDR1 is MNHNS and CDR2 SASEGT. The V end lost 0 bases, the J end lost 1 base, and 13 bases lay between the germline ends. In DNA form, the CDR3 reads TGTGCCAGCAGTGAAGCTTCTCCGGGACTATCTGGAAACACCATATATTTT. Its protein is CASSEASPGLSGNTIYF.

The V call is TRBV5-1, the J call TRBJ2-5, with D possibly TRBD1 on 5 matching bases. This CDR3 is 14 amino acids long. Looked up from germline, CDR1 is SGHRS and CDR2 is YFSETQ. The ends were cut back, 4 bases at V and 1 base at J, with 11 bases in the middle. The CDR3: CASSTGHVQETQYF. For the CDR3, the DNA is TGCGCCAGCAGCACCGGACATGTCCAAGAGACCCAGTACTTC.

A remark on this clone: At the DNA level, this CDR3 is encoded by other sequences in the same sample as well. The V call is TRBV27, the J call TRBJ2-7; D ambiguous. The CDR3 is 12 amino acids. CDR1 is MNHEY, CDR2 SMNVEV, per germline (reference sequence). V was pared by 2 bases and J by 4 bases, with 6 bases between. CDR3 loop: CASSLTGYEQYF. CDR3 nucleotide sequence: TGTGCCAGCAGTTTAACCGGGTACGAGCAGTACTTC.

The chain carries TRBV5-1 and TRBJ1-1; no firm D call. CDR1 is SGHRS and CDR2 is YFSETQ in the germline V gene. The CDR3 runs to 17 residues. V was trimmed by 0 bases and J by 0 bases, leaving 15 bases between them. The CDR3 sequence is CASSLAQASNMNTEAFF. The CDR3 nucleotides read TGCGCCAGCAGCTTGGCTCAGGCCTCTAACATGAACACTGAAGCTTTCTTT.

This rearrangement joins TRBV5-1 to TRBJ2-5; 13 bases are a match to TRBD2. The CDR3 runs to 16 residues. Trimming cost V 6 bases and J 2 bases; bases outside gene matches: 7. Germline CDR1 and CDR2: SGHRS and YFSETQ. CDR3 protein: CASTRGLAGRQETQYF. The CDR3 coding sequence is TGCGCCAGCACTCGGGGACTAGCGGGGAGACAAGAGACCCAGTACTTC.

J is TRBJ2-1 and V is TRBV18; 8 positions agree with TRBD2. V dropped 5 bases and J dropped 9; count of bases not matched to a gene: 12. The CDR3 runs 15 residues. Per the germline V gene, CDR1 is KGHSH and CDR2 is LQKENI. For the CDR3, the DNA is TGTGCCAGCTCATCGGGACTAGGGACTACAGTTGAGCAGTTCTTC. It codes for CASSSGLGTTVEQFF.

The chain couples TRBV6-1 to TRBJ1-2; D is possibly TRBD1 (5 bases). The germline V and J ends were trimmed by 5 bases and 0 bases, with 10 bases remaining between them. CDR1 is MNHNS and CDR2 is SASEGT in the germline V gene. There are 14 residues in the CDR3. CDR3 protein: CASSIGQANYGYTF. The DNA for the CDR3 is TGTGCCAGCAGTATAGGACAAGCTAACTATGGCTACACCTTC.

The chain links TRBV5-1 to TRBJ2-1, with TRBD1 matching over 9 bases. Germline V lookup: CDR1 SGHRS, CDR2 YFSETQ. The CDR3 is 15 residues long. The ends lost 3 bases at V and 2 bases at J; junction bases unmatched: 3. CDR3 protein: CASSSGTGPYNEQFF. The CDR3, as DNA: TGCGCCAGCAGCTCGGGGACAGGGCCCTACAATGAGCAGTTCTTC.